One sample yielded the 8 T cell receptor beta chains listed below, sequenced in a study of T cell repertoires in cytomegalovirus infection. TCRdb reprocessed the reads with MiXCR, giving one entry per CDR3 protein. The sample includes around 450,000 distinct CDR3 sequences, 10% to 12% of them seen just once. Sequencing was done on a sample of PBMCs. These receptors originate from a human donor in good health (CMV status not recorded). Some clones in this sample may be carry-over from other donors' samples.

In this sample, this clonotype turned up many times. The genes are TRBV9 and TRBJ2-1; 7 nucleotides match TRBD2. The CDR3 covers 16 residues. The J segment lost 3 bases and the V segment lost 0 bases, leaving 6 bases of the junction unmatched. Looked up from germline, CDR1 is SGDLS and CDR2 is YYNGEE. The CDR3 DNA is TGTGCCAGCAGCGTAGGCGGAGCTAGCGGCTACAATGAGCAGTTCTTC. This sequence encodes CASSVGGASGYNEQFF. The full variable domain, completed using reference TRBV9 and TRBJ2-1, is DSGVTQTPKHLITATGQRVTLRCSPRSGDLSVYWYQQSLDQGLQFLIQYYNGEERAKGNILERFSAQQFPDLHSELNLSSLELGDSALYFCASSVGGASGYNEQFFGPGTRLTVL.

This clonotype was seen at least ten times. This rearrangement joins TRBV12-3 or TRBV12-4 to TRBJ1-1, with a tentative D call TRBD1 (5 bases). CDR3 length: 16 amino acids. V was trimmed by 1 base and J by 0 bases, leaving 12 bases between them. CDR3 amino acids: CASSLEWYRLNTEAFF. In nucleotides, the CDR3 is TGTGCCAGCAGTTTAGAGTGGTACAGGTTGAACACTGAAGCTTTCTTT.

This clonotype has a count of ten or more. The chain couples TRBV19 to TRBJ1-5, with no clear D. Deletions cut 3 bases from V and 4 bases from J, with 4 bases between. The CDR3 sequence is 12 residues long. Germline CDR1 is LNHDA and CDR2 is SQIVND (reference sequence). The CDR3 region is CASSIPNQPQHF. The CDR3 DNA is TGTGCCAGTAGTATCCCAAATCAGCCCCAGCATTTT.

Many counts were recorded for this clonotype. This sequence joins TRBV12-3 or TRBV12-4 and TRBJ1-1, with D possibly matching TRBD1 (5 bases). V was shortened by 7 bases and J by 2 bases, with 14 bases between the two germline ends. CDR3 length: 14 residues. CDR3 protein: CASTVAGRNTEAFF. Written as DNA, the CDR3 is TGTGCCAGCACCGTAGCGGGACGCAACACTGAAGCTTTCTTT.

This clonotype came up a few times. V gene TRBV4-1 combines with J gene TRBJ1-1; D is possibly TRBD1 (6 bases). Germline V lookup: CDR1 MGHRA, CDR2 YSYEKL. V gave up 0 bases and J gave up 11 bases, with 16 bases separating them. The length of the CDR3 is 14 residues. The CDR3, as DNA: TGCGCCAGCAGCCAAGATCGGGAGGGGGGATCGGCTTTCTTT. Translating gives CASSQDREGGSAFF.

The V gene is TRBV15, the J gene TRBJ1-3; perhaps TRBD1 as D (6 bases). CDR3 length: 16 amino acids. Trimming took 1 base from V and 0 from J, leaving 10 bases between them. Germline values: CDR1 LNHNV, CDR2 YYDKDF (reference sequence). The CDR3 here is CATSRGGGLSGNTIYF. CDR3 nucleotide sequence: TGTGCCACCAGCAGAGGAGGGGGACTCTCTGGAAACACCATATATTTT.

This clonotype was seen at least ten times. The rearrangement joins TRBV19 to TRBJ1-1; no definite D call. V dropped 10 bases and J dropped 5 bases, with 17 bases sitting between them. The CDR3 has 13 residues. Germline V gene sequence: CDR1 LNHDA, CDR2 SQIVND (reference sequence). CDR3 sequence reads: CAIHTDGATEAFF. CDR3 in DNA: TGTGCCATCCATACGGACGGTGCGACTGAAGCTTTCTTT.

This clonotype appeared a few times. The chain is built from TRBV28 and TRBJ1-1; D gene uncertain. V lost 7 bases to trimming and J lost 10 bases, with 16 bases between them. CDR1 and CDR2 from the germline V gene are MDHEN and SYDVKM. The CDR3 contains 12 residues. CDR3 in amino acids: CASKIGPTGAFF. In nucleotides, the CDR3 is TGTGCCAGCAAAATTGGACCGACCGGAGCTTTCTTT.